The clone carrying this T cell receptor beta chain was found many times. The antigen is unknown. These data come from a study of molecular identifiers for immune sequencing clone quantification. Across the whole study: With replicates, the RNA of around 18,000 or 91,000 naive CD8 cells was split five ways and four were sequenced. General study findings and limits: The sizes of highly expanded clones could be underestimated when identical TCR molecules share a barcode. Whereas naive cells kept under 1% of molecules in clones above 20 RNA copies, such clones held over 97% in effectors.

Germline V CDR1 and CDR2: KGHDR, SFDVKD. This CDR3 contains 14 residues. With 3 bases removed from V and 4 bases from J, the gap between germline ends came to 9 bases. It was with previously described methods and listed TCR primers that bulk TCR libraries were made. TCRdb processed the PCR reads anew with MiXCR; each CDR3 protein has one entry. The sample lists 300,000 to 350,000 distinct CDR3 sequences, roughly a fifth seen once, with 0.75% to 0.85% in the top ten. The V call is TRBV24-1, the J call TRBJ2-1, with D tentatively TRBD1 (6 bases). Sample: naive CD8+ T cells from blood, with Jurkat cell RNA spiked in. Subset denoted: FACS-sorted CD8+CD4-CCR7+CD45RA+ naive T cells. The clonotype comes from a human donor in good health. Some libraries in this study had Jurkat cell RNA spiked in. CDR3 in amino acids: CATSDRQVYNEQFF. The CDR3 DNA reads TGTGCCACCAGTGATCGACAGGTATACAATGAGCAGTTCTTC.